Sequencing of this T cell receptor (beta chain) was carried out in a study of blood T cell repertoires in COVID-19. Whole-study context: From T cells, B-cell-depleted T cells, or PBMCs came the material, which was cDNA or gDNA.

With 3 bases removed from V and 2 bases from J, the gap between germline ends came to 8 bases. Germline V CDR1 and CDR2: SGHNT, YENEEA. The CDR3 is made up of 14 amino acids. This clone appeared once. In the authors' workflow: By means of reference gene primer amplification, nucleated cell counts were estimated. Profiling relied on immunoSEQ multiplex PCR, and the TCRdb table lists in-frame clones only, not all of them. V and J calls and clone size are those listed in that table; D and trimming were worked out from the DNA. The table records some 200,000 clones, 70% to 90% of them present only once. The sequencing sample was made of peripheral blood. The TCR originated in a woman older than 75 in a cohort sampled during active or convalescent COVID-19. The chain carries TRBV11-3 and TRBJ1-3, with a weak D call TRBD1 (5 bases). CDR3: CASSLGLTGNTIYF. The CDR3 region has the DNA TGTGCCAGCAGCTTGGGACTTACTGGAAACACCATATATTTT.